Listed below are T cell receptor beta chains from one sample, sequenced in a study of cytomegalovirus exposure and HLA in healthy donors. Profiled with immunoSEQ multiplex PCR; TCRdb holds only in-frame clones, not every one. The data contain 150,000 to 200,000 clones, approximately 80% of them singletons. Sequencing was done on a sample of PBMCs. Receptors were obtained from a woman in her thirties in good health and CMV-seronegative. Each CDR3 is given with its conserved first and last residue. The D gene is left open where the match is weak. Clone size, where shown, is once, few, many, or a class for clones that have expanded.

.,TRBV12-5,TRBJ2-7,.,CASGPPGLDEQYF,TGTGCTAGTGGACCCCCAGGGCTCGACGAGCAGTACTTC
few,TRBV6-4,TRBJ2-6,TRBD2,CASSLTGGASGANVLTF,TGTGCCAGCAGTCTAACGGGAGGGGCCTCTGGGGCCAACGTCCTGACTTTC
.,TRBV10-1,TRBJ1-1,TRBD1,CASSSGQKDTEAFF,TGCGCCAGCAGTTCGGGACAGAAAGACACTGAAGCTTTCTTT
.,TRBV7-3,TRBJ2-2,TRBD1,CASRNTGTAKSGELFF,TGTGCCAGCAGAAATACCGGGACAGCGAAATCCGGGGAGCTGTTTTTT
.,TRBV6-1,TRBJ1-2,.,CASSEAAGVYGYTF,TGTGCCAGCAGTGAAGCGGCAGGGGTCTATGGCTACACCTTC
.,TRBV27,TRBJ1-5,TRBD1,CASAGQADQPQHF,TGTGCCAGCGCGGGACAGGCCGATCAGCCCCAGCATTTT
.,TRBV5-1,TRBJ1-1,TRBD1,CASRPGTDNTEAFF,TGCGCCAGCAGACCCGGGACAGACAACACTGAAGCTTTCTTT
.,TRBV7-2,TRBJ2-5,.,CASTRASGRRSSETQYF,TGTGCCAGCACCCGGGCAAGCGGGCGAAGGAGTTCAGAGACCCAGTACTTC
.,TRBV4-3,TRBJ2-6,.,CASSQVGVVERSGANVLTF,TGCGCCAGCAGCCAAGTTGGAGTCGTAGAGAGGTCTGGGGCCAACGTCCTGACTTTC
once,TRBV6-5,TRBJ2-5,TRBD1,CASTRTGPETQYF,TGTGCCAGCACCAGGACAGGGCCGGAGACCCAGTACTTC
.,TRBV7-8,TRBJ1-5,.,CASSQETRNQPQHF,TGTGCCAGCAGCCAAGAGACACGCAATCAGCCCCAGCATTTT
.,TRBV4-1,TRBJ2-7,TRBD1,CASSLRNKPGQGSYEQYF,TGCGCCAGCAGCCTCCGAAACAAACCGGGACAGGGTTCCTACGAGCAGTACTTC
once,TRBV5-4,TRBJ2-1,.,CASSRDGGEQFF,TGTGCCAGCAGTCGGGACGGGGGTGAGCAGTTCTTC
.,TRBV30,TRBJ2-5,.,CAWTRGPGVGETQYF,TGTGCCTGGACCCGGGGCCCGGGGGTCGGGGAGACCCAGTACTTC
.,TRBV19,TRBJ2-4,.,CASSISAGFGNIQYF,TGTGCCAGTAGTATATCCGCAGGGTTCGGAAACATTCAGTACTTC
.,TRBV7-2,TRBJ2-1,TRBD2,CASSSRRGLAGGGEQFF,TGTGCCAGCAGCTCCCGGAGGGGACTAGCGGGGGGAGGTGAGCAGTTCTTC
.,TRBV19,TRBJ2-5,.,CASSIPAGHKETQYF,TGTGCCAGTAGTATCCCAGCGGGCCACAAAGAGACCCAGTACTTC
.,TRBV7-6,TRBJ1-2,TRBD1,CASSFGTDQNGYTF,TGTGCCAGCAGCTTCGGGACAGATCAGAACGGCTACACCTTC
.,TRBV7-3,TRBJ2-3,.,CASSLSGGLTDTQYF,TGTGCCAGCAGCTTAAGCGGCGGACTCACAGATACGCAGTATTTT
once,TRBV7-6,TRBJ2-7,.,CASSPGVPASEQYF,TGTGCCAGCAGCCCCGGAGTGCCAGCTTCAGAGCAGTACTTC
.,TRBV5-6,TRBJ2-7,TRBD2,CASSLAGSGKVQYF,TGTGCCAGCAGCTTGGCCGGTAGCGGGAAGGTGCAGTACTTC
.,TRBV5-1,TRBJ1-1,.,CASSSGAGETEAFF,TGCGCCAGCAGCTCGGGGGCGGGGGAGACTGAAGCTTTCTTT
few,TRBV19,TRBJ1-2,TRBD1,CASSLQGALNGYTF,TGTGCCAGTAGTCTCCAGGGGGCTCTGAATGGCTACACCTTC
.,TRBV6-5,TRBJ1-2,TRBD1,CASRRTGGNYGYTF,TGTGCCAGCAGACGGACAGGGGGAAACTATGGCTACACCTTC
.,TRBV18,TRBJ2-7,TRBD2,CASSVGGPGIPEQYF,TGTGCCAGCTCAGTGGGAGGGCCTGGTATCCCCGAGCAGTACTTC
.,TRBV7-3,TRBJ2-5,TRBD2,CASSPLTSGETQYF,TGTGCCAGCAGCCCCCTGACTAGCGGAGAGACCCAGTACTTC